This TCR beta chain was sequenced for a study of blood T cells in healthy people across ages. A second PCR, run for about 6 to 12 cycles, used a sample-barcoded 5' primer plus a J-beta primer mix. TCRdb ran MiXCR on the 5' RACE reads and lists one entry per CDR3 protein. The profile shows 1.5 million to 2 million distinct CDR3 sequences, 28% of them singletons. Unmatched junction bases numbered 2, after V lost 0 bases and J lost 5 bases. CDR3 length: 14 amino acids. Germline V lookup: CDR1 LNHNV, CDR2 YYDKDF (reference sequence). This clonotype was counted many times. The chain links TRBV15 to TRBJ2-5; 8 bases are shared with TRBD1. The clonotype comes from a woman in her 30s in good health. Sequenced input: blood. In DNA, the CDR3 is TGTGCCACCAGCAGAGATCAGGGGGCGGAGACCCAGTACTTC. Its translation: CATSRDQGAETQYF.